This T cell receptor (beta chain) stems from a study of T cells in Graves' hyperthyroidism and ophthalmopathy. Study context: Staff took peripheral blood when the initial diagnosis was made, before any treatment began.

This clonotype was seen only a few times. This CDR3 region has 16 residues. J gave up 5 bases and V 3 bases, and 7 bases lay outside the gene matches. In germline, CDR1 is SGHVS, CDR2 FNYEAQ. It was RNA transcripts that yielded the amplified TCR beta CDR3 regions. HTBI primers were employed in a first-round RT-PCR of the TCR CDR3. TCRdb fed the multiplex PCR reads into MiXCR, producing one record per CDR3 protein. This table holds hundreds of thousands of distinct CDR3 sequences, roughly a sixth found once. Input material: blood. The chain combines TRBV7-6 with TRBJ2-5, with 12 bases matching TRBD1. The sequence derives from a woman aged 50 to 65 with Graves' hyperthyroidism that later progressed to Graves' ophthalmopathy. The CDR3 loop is CASSLVGQGASETQYF. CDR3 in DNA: TGTGCCAGCAGCTTGGTGGGACAGGGGGCTTCTGAGACCCAGTACTTC.